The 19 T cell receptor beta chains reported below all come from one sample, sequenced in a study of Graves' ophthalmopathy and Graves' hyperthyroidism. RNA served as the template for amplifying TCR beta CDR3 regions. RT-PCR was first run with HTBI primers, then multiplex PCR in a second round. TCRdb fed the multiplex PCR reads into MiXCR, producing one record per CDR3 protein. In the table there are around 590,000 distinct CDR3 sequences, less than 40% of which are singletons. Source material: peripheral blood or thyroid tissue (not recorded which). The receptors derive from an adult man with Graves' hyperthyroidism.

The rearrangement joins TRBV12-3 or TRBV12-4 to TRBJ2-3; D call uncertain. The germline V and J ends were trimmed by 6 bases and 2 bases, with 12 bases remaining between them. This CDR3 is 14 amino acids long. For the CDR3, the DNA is TGTGCCAGCAGCCCTAGTGTCTTCACAGATACGCAGTATTTT. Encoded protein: CASSPSVFTDTQYF.

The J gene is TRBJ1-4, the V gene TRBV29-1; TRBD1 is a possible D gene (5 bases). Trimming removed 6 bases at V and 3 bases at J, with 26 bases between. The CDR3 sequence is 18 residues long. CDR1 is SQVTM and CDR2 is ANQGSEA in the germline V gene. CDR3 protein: CSVGKLGDSSRPNEKLFF. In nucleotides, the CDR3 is TGCAGCGTCGGGAAGCTGGGGGATAGTTCCCGCCCTAATGAAAAACTGTTTTTT.

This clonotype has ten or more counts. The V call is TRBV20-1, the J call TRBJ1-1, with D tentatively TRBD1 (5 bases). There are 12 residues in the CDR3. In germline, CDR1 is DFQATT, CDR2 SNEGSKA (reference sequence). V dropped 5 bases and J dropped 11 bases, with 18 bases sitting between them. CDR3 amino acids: CSAPRQPRDAFF. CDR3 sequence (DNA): TGCAGTGCTCCCCGACAGCCTCGGGACGCTTTCTTT.

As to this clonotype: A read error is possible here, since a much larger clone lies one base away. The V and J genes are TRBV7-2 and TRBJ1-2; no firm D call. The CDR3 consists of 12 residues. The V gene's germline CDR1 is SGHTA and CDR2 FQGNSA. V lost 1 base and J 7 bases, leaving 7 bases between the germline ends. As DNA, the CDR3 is TGTGCCAGCAGCTTAGTGACCTGTGGCTACACCTTC. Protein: CASSLVTCGYTF. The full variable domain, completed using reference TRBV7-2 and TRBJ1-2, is GAGVSQSPSNKVTEKGKDVELRCDPISGHTALYWYRQSLGQGLEFLIYFQGNSAPDKSGLPSDRFSAERTGGSVSTLTIQRTQQEDSAVYLCASSLVTCGYTFGSGTRLTVV.

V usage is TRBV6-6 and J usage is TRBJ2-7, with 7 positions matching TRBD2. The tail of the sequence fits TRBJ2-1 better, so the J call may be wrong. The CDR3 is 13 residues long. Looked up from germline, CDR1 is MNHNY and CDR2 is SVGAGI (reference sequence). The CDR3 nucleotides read TGTGCCAGCAGTCCTGGGGGGGGTGATGAGCAGTTCTTC. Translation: CASSPGGGDEQFF.

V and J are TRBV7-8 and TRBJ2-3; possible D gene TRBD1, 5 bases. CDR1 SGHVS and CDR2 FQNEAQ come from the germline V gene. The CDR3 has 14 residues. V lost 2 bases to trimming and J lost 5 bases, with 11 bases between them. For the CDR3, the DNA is TGTGCCAGCAGCTTAATGCAGGGTAGAGATACGCAGTATTTT. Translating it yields CASSLMQGRDTQYF.

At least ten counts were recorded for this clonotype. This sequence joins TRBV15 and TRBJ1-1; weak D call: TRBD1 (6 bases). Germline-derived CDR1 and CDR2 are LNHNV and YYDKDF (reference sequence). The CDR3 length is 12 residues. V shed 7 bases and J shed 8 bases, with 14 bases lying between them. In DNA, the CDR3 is TGTGCCACCACCGGAGTGGGGACAGAAGCTTTCTTT. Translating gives CATTGVGTEAFF.

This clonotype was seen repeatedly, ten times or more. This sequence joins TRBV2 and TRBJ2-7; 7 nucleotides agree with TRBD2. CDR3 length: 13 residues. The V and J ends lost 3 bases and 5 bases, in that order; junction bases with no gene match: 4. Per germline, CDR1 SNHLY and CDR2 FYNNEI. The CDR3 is CASSDPGRHEQYF. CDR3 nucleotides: TGTGCCAGCAGTGATCCCGGGAGGCACGAGCAGTACTTC.

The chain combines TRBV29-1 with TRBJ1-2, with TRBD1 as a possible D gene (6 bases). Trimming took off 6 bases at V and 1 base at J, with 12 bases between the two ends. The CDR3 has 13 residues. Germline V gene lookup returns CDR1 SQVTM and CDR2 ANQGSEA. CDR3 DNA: TGCAGCGTAGGCGGACAGAGTAACTATGGCTACACCTTC. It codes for CSVGGQSNYGYTF. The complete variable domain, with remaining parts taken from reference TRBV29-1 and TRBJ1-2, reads SAVISQKPSRDICQRGTSLTIQCQVDSQVTMMFWYRQQPGQSLTLIATANQGSEATYESGFVIDKFPISRPNLTFSTLTVSNMSPEDSSIYLCSVGGQSNYGYTFGSGTRLTVV.

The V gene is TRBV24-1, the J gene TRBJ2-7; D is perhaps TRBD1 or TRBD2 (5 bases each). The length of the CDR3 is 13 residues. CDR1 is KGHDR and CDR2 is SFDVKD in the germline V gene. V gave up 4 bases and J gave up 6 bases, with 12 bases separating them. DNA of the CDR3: TGTGCCACCAGTGAGACCGGGACGCGCGAGCAGTACTTC. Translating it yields CATSETGTREQYF.

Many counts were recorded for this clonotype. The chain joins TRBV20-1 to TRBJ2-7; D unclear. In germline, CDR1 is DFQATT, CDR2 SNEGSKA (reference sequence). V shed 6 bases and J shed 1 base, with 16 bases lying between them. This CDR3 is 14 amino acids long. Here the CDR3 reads CSADGLEVSYEQYF. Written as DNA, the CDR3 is TGCAGTGCGGACGGGCTTGAGGTGTCCTACGAGCAGTACTTC.

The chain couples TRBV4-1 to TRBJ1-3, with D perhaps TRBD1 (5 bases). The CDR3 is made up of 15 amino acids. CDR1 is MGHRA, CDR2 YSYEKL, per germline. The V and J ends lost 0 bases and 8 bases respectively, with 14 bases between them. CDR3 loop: CASSQDDSTGDTIYF. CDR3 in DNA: TGCGCCAGCAGCCAAGATGACAGTACGGGGGACACCATATATTTT.

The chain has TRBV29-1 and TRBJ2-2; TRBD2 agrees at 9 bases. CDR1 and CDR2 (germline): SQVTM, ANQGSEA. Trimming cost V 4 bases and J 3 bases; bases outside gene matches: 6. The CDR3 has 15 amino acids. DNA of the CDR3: TGCAGCGTTGGGGCGCGACTAGCGGACACCGGGGAGCTGTTTTTT. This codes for CSVGARLADTGELFF.

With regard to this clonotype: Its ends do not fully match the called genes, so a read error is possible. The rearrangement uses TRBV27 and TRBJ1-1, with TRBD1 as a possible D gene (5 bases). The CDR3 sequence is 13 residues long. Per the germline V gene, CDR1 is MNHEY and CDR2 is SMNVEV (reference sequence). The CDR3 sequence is CVSSFGGSTEAFF. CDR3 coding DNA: TGTGTCAGCAGTTTTGGGGGAAGCACTGAAGCTTTCTTT.

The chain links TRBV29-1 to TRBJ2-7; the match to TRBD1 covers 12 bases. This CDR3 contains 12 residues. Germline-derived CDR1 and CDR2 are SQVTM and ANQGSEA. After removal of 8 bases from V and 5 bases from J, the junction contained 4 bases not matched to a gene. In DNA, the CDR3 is TGCAGCTGGGACAGGGGGCGGGACGAGCAGTACTTC. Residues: CSWDRGRDEQYF.

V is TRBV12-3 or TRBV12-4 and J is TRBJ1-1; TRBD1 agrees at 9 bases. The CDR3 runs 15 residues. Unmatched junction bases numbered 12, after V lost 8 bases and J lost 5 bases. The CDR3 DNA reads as TGTGCCAGCGTGGACAGGGGTATACCGAAGACTGAAGCTTTCTTT. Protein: CASVDRGIPKTEAFF.

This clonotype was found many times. The CDR3 sequence is CAIGPGQVSNTEAFF. Written as DNA, the CDR3 is TGTGCCATCGGTCCGGGGCAAGTATCGAACACTGAAGCTTTCTTT. J is TRBJ1-1 and V is TRBV10-3, with D maybe TRBD1 (5 bases). Trimming took off 8 bases at V and 1 base at J, with 17 bases between the two ends. Per the germline V gene, CDR1 is ENHRY and CDR2 is SYGVKD. The CDR3 runs to 15 residues.

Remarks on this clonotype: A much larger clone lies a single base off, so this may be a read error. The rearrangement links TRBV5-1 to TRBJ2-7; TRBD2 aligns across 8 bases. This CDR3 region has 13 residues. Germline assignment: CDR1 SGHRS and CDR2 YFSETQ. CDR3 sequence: CASSRGLAAEQHF. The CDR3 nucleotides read TGCGCCAGCAGCCGTGGACTAGCAGCCGAGCAGCACTTC. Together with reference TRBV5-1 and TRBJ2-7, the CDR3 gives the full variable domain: KAGVTQTPRYLIKTRGQQVTLSCSPISGHRSVSWYQQTPGQGLQFLFEYFSETQRNKGNFPGRFSGRQFSNSRSEMNVSTLELGDSALYLCASSRGLAAEQHFGPGTRLTVT.

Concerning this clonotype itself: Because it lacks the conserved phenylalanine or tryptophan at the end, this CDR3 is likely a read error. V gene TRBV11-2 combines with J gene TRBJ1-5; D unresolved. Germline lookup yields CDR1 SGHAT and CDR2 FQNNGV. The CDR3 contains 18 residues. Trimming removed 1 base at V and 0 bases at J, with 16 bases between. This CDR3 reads CASSLGYRSAHSNQPQHL. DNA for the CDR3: TGTGCCAGCAGCTTAGGGTACAGATCGGCGCATAGCAATCAGCCCCAGCATCTT.